This T cell receptor beta chain was obtained from a study of CD8 T cells in ankylosing spondylitis. This clonotype was seen a handful of times. Its antigen remains unidentified. A single record per CDR3 protein comes from TCRdb applying MiXCR to the 5' RACE reads. The table has 240,000 or so distinct CDR3 sequences, 8% to 9.5% seen once; the top ten hold about 6.8%. Regarding the study as a whole: It appeared that ankylosing spondylitis blood was characterized by a TCR beta motif of fewer than ten highly homologous variants.

The receptor comes from a male donor with ankylosing spondylitis or in good health (not recorded which). The sample was blood, either unsorted or a sorted T cell fraction (not recorded which).

The chain's CDR3 is CASSSAGYPGELFF. The CDR3 DNA reads TGTGCCAGCAGTTCGGCAGGGTACCCCGGGGAGCTGTTTTTT. V and J are TRBV12-3 or TRBV12-4 and TRBJ2-2, with a weak D call TRBD1 (5 bases). Trimming shortened V by 4 bases and J by 6 bases, and 12 bases separated the two germline ends. This CDR3 has 14 residues.